The rows below give T cell receptor beta chains drawn from one sample of a study of cytomegalovirus exposure and HLA in healthy donors. Data came from immunoSEQ multiplex PCR; TCRdb stores just in-frame clones and leaves some out. The table records 250,000 to 300,000 clones, approximately 83% of them present only once. The sample comprised PBMCs. The receptors derive from a woman under 30 in good health and CMV-seronegative. The CDR3 runs from the conserved cysteine through the conserved F or W. Each record gives: CDR3 length, J gene, V gene, clone size, CDR3 protein. Size tells how often a clone was seen (once, few, many) or the class of an expanded clone, and some rows leave it out.

length: 14; J: TRBJ1-2; V: TRBV5-1; size: NA; CDR3: CASSLGASNYGYTF
length: 18; J: TRBJ2-7; V: TRBV5-4; size: NA; CDR3: CASSTPSGGLAGLNEQYF
length: 13; J: TRBJ2-2; V: TRBV29-1; size: NA; CDR3: CSVPGQLTGELFF
length: 12; J: TRBJ1-2; V: TRBV29-1; size: NA; CDR3: CSGRRGADGYTF
length: 14; J: TRBJ1-1; V: TRBV10-1; size: few; CDR3: CASLPQAKNTEAFF
length: 14; J: TRBJ2-3; V: TRBV6-4; size: NA; CDR3: CASSTGQGGETQYF
length: 19; J: TRBJ2-2; V: TRBV9; size: NA; CDR3: CASSELAGGPTEGTGELFF
length: 13; J: TRBJ2-7; V: TRBV2; size: NA; CDR3: CASSLRQGVEQYF
length: 15; J: TRBJ1-1; V: TRBV30; size: NA; CDR3: CAWRVQGMVDTEAFF
length: 18; J: TRBJ1-3; V: TRBV4-3; size: NA; CDR3: CASSQLGARFLSGNTIYF
length: 14; J: TRBJ1-3; V: TRBV5-6; size: few; CDR3: CASSFLSSGNTIYF
length: 14; J: TRBJ2-3; V: TRBV30; size: NA; CDR3: CAWSFRGGTDTQYF
length: 16; J: TRBJ2-2; V: TRBV10-3; size: once; CDR3: CAISESGTSGTGELFF
length: 16; J: TRBJ2-3; V: TRBV19; size: NA; CDR3: CASRASGGARTDTQYF
length: 15; J: TRBJ1-1; V: TRBV18; size: NA; CDR3: CASSPPEGSGTEAFF
length: 12; J: TRBJ2-3; V: TRBV9; size: NA; CDR3: CASSPTWETQYF
length: 11; J: TRBJ1-2; V: TRBV28; size: NA; CDR3: CASSFGGPVTF
length: 18; J: TRBJ1-1; V: TRBV28; size: NA; CDR3: CASSSPLGGTLMNTEAFF
length: 16; J: TRBJ1-5; V: TRBV5-1; size: NA; CDR3: CASSPGQGYSNQPQHF
length: 16; J: TRBJ1-3; V: TRBV6-5; size: NA; CDR3: CASSYSISGSGNTIYF
length: 15; J: TRBJ1-2; V: TRBV9; size: NA; CDR3: CASSVTGTDNYGYTF
length: 15; J: TRBJ2-7; V: TRBV14; size: NA; CDR3: CASSDRDRTLPEQYF
length: 15; J: TRBJ1-1; V: TRBV15; size: once; CDR3: CATSRSGTPNTEAFF
length: 12; J: TRBJ2-3; V: TRBV6-5; size: NA; CDR3: CASSPGLNTQYF
length: 13; J: TRBJ1-2; V: TRBV10-2; size: NA; CDR3: CASSEGAAFGYTF
length: 14; J: TRBJ2-6; V: TRBV15; size: once; CDR3: CATGAGPGANVLTF
length: 14; J: TRBJ2-1; V: TRBV30; size: NA; CDR3: CAWEGQGSYNEQFF
length: 16; J: TRBJ1-4; V: TRBV7-8; size: NA; CDR3: CASSFLAPGTNEKLFF
length: 16; J: TRBJ1-1; V: TRBV11-3; size: NA; CDR3: CASSLPGQGANTEAFF
length: 19; J: TRBJ2-2; V: TRBV27; size: once; CDR3: CASSLFGASGAENTGELFF
length: 13; J: TRBJ1-4; V: TRBV29-1; size: NA; CDR3: CSGWAGTNEKLFF
length: 13; J: TRBJ2-2; V: TRBV5-1; size: NA; CDR3: CASSSGNTGELFF
length: 15; J: TRBJ2-1; V: TRBV11-2; size: NA; CDR3: CASSLGTAYYNEQFF
length: 15; J: TRBJ2-3; V: TRBV11-2; size: NA; CDR3: CASSLGGGNTDTQYF
length: 16; J: TRBJ1-6; V: TRBV9; size: NA; CDR3: CASSVGNRKYNSPLHF
length: 13; J: TRBJ2-7; V: TRBV30; size: few; CDR3: CAWSTNRVYEQYF
length: 16; J: TRBJ2-1; V: TRBV7-6; size: once; CDR3: CASSPATSGSYNEQFF
length: 15; J: TRBJ2-5; V: TRBV18; size: NA; CDR3: CASSPKAELQETQYF
length: 15; J: TRBJ2-1; V: TRBV10-3; size: NA; CDR3: CAISEGGAMNNEQFF
length: 17; J: TRBJ2-7; V: TRBV14; size: NA; CDR3: CASSQRRGQGPSYEQYF
length: 14; J: TRBJ2-7; V: TRBV11-3; size: many; CDR3: CASSFRLVRYEQYF
length: 14; J: TRBJ2-7; V: TRBV2; size: NA; CDR3: CASTRKGQGIEQYF
length: 16; J: TRBJ2-7; V: TRBV5-6; size: NA; CDR3: CASEGLAGGPSYEQYF
length: 14; J: TRBJ1-2; V: TRBV5-6; size: NA; CDR3: CASSKIDRGYGYTF